The source of this T cell receptor beta chain is a study of human T cells and chemical hapten exposure (dated by TCRdb to the early 2020s). Study-level background: For sensitization, 2% DPC in acetone was applied to an approximately 2 cm by approximately 2 cm area of upper inner arm skin. Blood samples were taken from patients before sensitization (week 0) and then at 2, 6 and about 24 weeks after DPC sensitization. For TCR sequencing, blood came from about 28 alopecia patients at anywhere from one to four time points (pre-sensitization, 2, 6 and 24 weeks). Weekly therapeutic DPC doses were additionally applied to the scalp of patients throughout the roughly 25-week study period. Patch tests used Finn chambers with 0.01% DPC on the upper back, scored after 6 days by International Contact Dermatitis Research Group standards. Peripheral blood TCR repertoire changes were tracked in vivo in alopecia patients during primary and secondary sensitization to the hapten diphenylcyclopropenone (DPC). The mostly female patient cohort included alopecia areata with under or over 50% scalp involvement, alopecia totalis and alopecia universalis. Libraries were combined into a pool for sequencing, and differences in TCR yield between samples came mainly from small differences in library volumes within the pool. Beyond this particular receptor, the publication reports: Because all patients had alopecia, a presumed autoimmune disease, the immune response of the patients might differ from that of healthy individuals. Expanded TCRs formed significantly more large CDR3 similarity clusters than pre-sensitization or healthy control sets, consistent with antigen-driven responses. A positive correlation was found between the number of PT1 expanded TCRs and patch test score, with significance reached at thresholds 8, 16 and 32 but not 4. DPC sensitization did not change how many TCRs were above 1 in 1000 frequency, and no evidence was found of alterations in global repertoire structure. Repeated subsampling changed both the strength of the expansion versus patch-test correlation and the threshold at which that correlation became significant.

On this clonotype: This receptor's antigen is unknown. Nothing much larger sits one base from this clone, and base qualities are not available.

The library was made by RACE. The listed sequencing device is NextSeq 500. Library preparation attached unique molecular identifiers to individual cDNA molecules for quantitative, reproducible TCR counting. Each blood RNA sample was used to sequence both TCR alpha and TCR beta chains. The paper's processing steps were these. Samples had a median of approximately 93,000 TCRs, with a range from about 23,224 to 690,600. V, J and CDR3 annotation of the TCR reads was carried out using the Decombinator software suite. To make PS versus PT1 abundance plots, every sample was subsampled to the same number of TCRs (28,000). TCRs were defined as expanded if absent before sensitization and observed at least eight times at the 2-week time point. In-frame beta chains were kept once TCRdb had trimmed the public reads at Q25 with fastp and called clones with MiXCR. Every distinct CDR3 protein forms one entry, paired with its most common genes and DNA. TCRdb, not the authors, supplied the V and J calls. The sample contains about 190,000 distinct CDR3 sequences, about 25% of them found a single time. The top ten clones comprise 2% to 3% of the sample.

Including the terminal cysteine and phenylalanine, the CDR3 comprises 15 residues. Only the CDR3 DNA stays, 45 bases, in frame from base 1. V is clipped by 0 bases and J by 1 base, and the sequence between their germline boundaries is 9 bases long. Per the germline V gene, SGHAT is the CDR1 and FQNNGV is the CDR2. The intended sense of this specimen's time point label: patch test 3, about 24 weeks after DPC sensitization. The sample's treatment or condition label, decoded: therapeutic diphenylcyclopropenone sensitization with weekly scalp DPC. At each patch-test visit, blood was drawn before the patch test was applied. Patients were considered eligible if aged 18 to 70, diagnosed with alopecia and deemed suitable for DPC therapy, and patients were excluded if pregnant. Total RNA was extracted from unfractionated whole blood collected in Tempus Blood RNA tubes.

This material consisted of whole blood, taken in connection with sensitization to the hapten diphenylcyclopropenone (DPC). The TCR sequence derives from a woman aged 40 to 50 with alopecia areata. Some clones in this sample may be carry-over from other donors' samples. The receptor chain draws on TRBV11-2 and TRBJ1-1, with the identity of the D gene unclear. CDR3 loop: CASSLDPSTNTEAFF. The sequence in DNA is TGTGCCAGCAGCTTAGATCCAAGTACGAACACTGAAGCTTTCTTT.